This T cell receptor beta chain derives from a study of blood T cell repertoires in COVID-19. Across the study: Sources were T cells, B-cell-depleted T cells, or PBMCs; the material itself was cDNA or gDNA.

Individuals aged roughly 18 to 95 years were recruited from 20 to 25 US areas. Assignments of participants to cohorts depended upon their own reported clinical history. The CDR3 runs to 15 residues. The germline CDR1 and CDR2 sequences are SGDLS and YYNGEE. V lost 5 bases and J lost 0, with 14 bases in between. Original processing notes: Amplifying reference gene primers gave estimates of nucleated cell counts. Data came from immunoSEQ multiplex PCR; TCRdb stores just in-frame clones and leaves some out. V, J and clone size are taken as reported in that table, and D and trimming were inferred from the DNA itself. The sample has some 270,000 clones, 89% seen once.

The TCR originated in a woman aged 40 to 55 who had recovered from COVID-19. Source material: PBMCs or T cells enriched from blood (not recorded which). The chain links TRBV9 to TRBJ1-2; possibly TRBD1 for D (6 bases). The CDR3 DNA is TGTGCCAGCAGAAGGGGCAGGGGCCCTAACTATGGCTACACCTTC. It translates to CASRRGRGPNYGYTF.